This TCR beta chain was identified during a study of early T cells in non-severe SARS-CoV-2 infection. Unique molecular identifiers were attached to individual cDNA molecules. TCRdb called the 5' RACE reads again in MiXCR, with one record for every CDR3 protein. There are 45,000 to 60,000 distinct CDR3 sequences in the sample; approximately 10% occur only once, and approximately 4% lies in the top ten. General study results and limits: Matching against VDJdb likely underestimated virus-specific expansions, favoring anti-spike CD8.

This clonotype was seen more than once but under ten times. The antigen is not known. Germline V CDR1 and CDR2: GTSNPN, SVGIG (reference sequence). The V gene lost 2 bases and the J gene lost 5 bases, with 6 bases spanning the gap. CDR3 size: 12 residues. The sequence was obtained from an adult who was a healthcare worker with PCR-confirmed SARS-CoV-2 infection or an uninfected control (not recorded which). The V gene is TRBV30, the J gene TRBJ2-2; no clear D. The sequenced sample was whole blood, obtained at baseline. The CDR3 DNA is TGTGCCTGGAGTCGGCGGACCGGGGAGCTGTTTTTT. Encoded protein: CAWSRRTGELFF.